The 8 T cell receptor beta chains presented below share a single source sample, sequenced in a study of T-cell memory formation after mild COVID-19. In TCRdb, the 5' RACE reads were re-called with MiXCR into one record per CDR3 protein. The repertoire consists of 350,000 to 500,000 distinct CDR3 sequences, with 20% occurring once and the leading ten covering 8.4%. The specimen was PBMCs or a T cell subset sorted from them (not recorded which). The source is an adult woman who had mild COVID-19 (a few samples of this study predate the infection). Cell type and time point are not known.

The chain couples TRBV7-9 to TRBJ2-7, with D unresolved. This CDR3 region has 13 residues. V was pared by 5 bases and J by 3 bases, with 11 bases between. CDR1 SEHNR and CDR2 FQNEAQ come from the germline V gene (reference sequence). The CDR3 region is CASSRAGDYEQYF. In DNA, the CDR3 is TGTGCCAGCAGCCGGGCCGGTGACTACGAGCAGTACTTC.

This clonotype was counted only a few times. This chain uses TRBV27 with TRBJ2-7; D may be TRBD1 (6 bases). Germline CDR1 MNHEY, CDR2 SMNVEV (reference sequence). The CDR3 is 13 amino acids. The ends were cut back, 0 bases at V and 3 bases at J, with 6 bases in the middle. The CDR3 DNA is TGTGCCAGCAGTTTATCCAGGGGCTACGAGCAGTACTTC. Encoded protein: CASSLSRGYEQYF.

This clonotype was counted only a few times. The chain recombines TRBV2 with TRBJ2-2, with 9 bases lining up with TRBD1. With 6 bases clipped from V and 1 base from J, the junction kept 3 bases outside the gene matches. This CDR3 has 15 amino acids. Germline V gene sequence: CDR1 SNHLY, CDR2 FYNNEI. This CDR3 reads CASRGQGGNTGELFF. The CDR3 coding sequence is TGTGCCAGCAGGGGACAGGGAGGGAACACCGGGGAGCTGTTTTTT.

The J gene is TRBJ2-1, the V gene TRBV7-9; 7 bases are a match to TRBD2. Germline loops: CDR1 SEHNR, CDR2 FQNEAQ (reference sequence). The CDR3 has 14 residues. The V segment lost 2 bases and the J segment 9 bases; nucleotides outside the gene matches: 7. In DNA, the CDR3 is TGTGCCAGCAGCTTAAACGGGGGGTATGGTGAGCAGTTCTTC. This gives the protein CASSLNGGYGEQFF.

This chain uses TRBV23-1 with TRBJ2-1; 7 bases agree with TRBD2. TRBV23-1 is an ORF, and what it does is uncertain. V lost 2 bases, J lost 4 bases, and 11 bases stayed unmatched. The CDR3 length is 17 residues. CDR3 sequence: CASSQGRWREKYNEQFF. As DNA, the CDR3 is TGCGCCAGCAGTCAAGGGCGGTGGCGGGAGAAGTACAATGAGCAGTTCTTC.

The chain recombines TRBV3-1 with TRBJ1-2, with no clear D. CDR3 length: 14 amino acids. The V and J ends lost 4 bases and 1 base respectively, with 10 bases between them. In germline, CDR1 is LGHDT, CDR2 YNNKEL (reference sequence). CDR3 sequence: CASSLQPINYGYTF. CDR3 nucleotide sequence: TGTGCCAGCAGCCTCCAACCGATTAACTATGGCTACACCTTC.

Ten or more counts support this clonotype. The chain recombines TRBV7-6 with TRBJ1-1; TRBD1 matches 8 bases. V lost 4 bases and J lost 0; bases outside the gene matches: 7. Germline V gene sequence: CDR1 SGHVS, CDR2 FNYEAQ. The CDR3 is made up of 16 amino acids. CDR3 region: CASSSNSGGLNTEAFF. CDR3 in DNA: TGTGCCAGCAGCTCGAATTCAGGGGGCCTGAACACTGAAGCTTTCTTT.

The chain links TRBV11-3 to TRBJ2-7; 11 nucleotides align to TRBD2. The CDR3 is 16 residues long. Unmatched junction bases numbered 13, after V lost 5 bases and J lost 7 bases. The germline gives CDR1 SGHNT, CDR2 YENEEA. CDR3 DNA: TGTGCCAGCAGCCGGTACTCCGGGACTAGCGGCTTGGAGCAGTACTTC. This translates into CASSRYSGTSGLEQYF. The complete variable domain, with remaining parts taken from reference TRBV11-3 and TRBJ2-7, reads EAGVVQSPRYKIIEKKQPVAFWCNPISGHNTLYWYLQNLGQGPELLIRYENEEAVDDSQLPKDRFSAERLKGVDSTLKIQPAELGDSAVYLCASSRYSGTSGLEQYFGPGTRLTVT.